A selection of T cell receptor beta chains follows, all from one sample in a study of regulatory T cells in long-lasting Graves disease. TCRdb processed the multiplex PCR reads anew with MiXCR; each CDR3 protein has one entry. The sample lists some 500,000 distinct CDR3 sequences; about 14% were seen once. This same sample was also taken into another study, of T cells in Graves' hyperthyroidism and ophthalmopathy.

Sequencing used peripheral blood mononuclear cells (PBMCs), obtained at new diagnosis, from a patient treated with antithyroid drugs. These receptors were obtained from a man aged 25-40 years with Graves disease. Both conserved end residues are part of each CDR3. The order of the fields is J gene, V gene, CDR3 protein.

>TRBJ2-1|TRBV20-1
CSAGGSRGYNEQFF
>TRBJ1-5|TRBV18
CASSRTERSNQPQHF
>TRBJ2-3|TRBV30
CAWSPGLAASTDTQYF
>TRBJ2-3|TRBV10-3
CAIRTTTSTDTQYF
>TRBJ2-1|TRBV9
CASSYRVNTEQFF
>TRBJ2-5|TRBV11-2
CASSLGRGQRETQYF
>TRBJ2-7|TRBV6-2/TRBV6-3
CASRETGGTYEQYF
>TRBJ2-1|TRBV6-2/TRBV6-3
CASSYWGGGDSYNEQFF
>TRBJ2-7|TRBV4-1
CASSPMDWYSYEQYF
>TRBJ2-1|TRBV7-9
CASSPPGLGSDNEQFF
>TRBJ2-3|TRBV2
CASSEGLAGASTDTQYF
>TRBJ2-4|TRBV20-1
CSARRDGGVNIQYF
>TRBJ1-4|TRBV12-5
CASGLVERRKLFF
>TRBJ2-5|TRBV29-1
CSVEKTGAQETQYF
>TRBJ2-7|TRBV5-1
CASSLELADEQYF
>TRBJ1-5|TRBV27
CASCLEGNQPQHF
>TRBJ2-3|TRBV12-3/TRBV12-4
CASSFRHLDTDTQYF
>TRBJ2-7|TRBV10-1
CASSGGSGTEQYF
>TRBJ2-1|TRBV2
CATRLAGGSGSSYNEQFF
>TRBJ2-5|TRBV6-1
CASSPRGEPQETQYF
>TRBJ1-4|TRBV6-1
CASRKSRQATNEKLFF
>TRBJ2-7|TRBV6-9
CASSSAYHSGRPYEQYF
>TRBJ2-1|TRBV13
CASSLSSASGLGEQFF
>TRBJ2-1|TRBV11-2
CASSLGDYYNEQFF
>TRBJ1-1|TRBV29-1
CSVAGQQNTEAFF
>TRBJ1-5|TRBV27
CASSPGQRLRPQHF
>TRBJ2-7|TRBV29-1
CSVEDLQREGYEQYF
>TRBJ2-1|TRBV20-1
CSARSGGQGNNEQFF
>TRBJ2-3|TRBV30
CAWSVGADTQYF
>TRBJ1-3|TRBV12-3/TRBV12-4
CASSLQGYTIYF
>TRBJ2-1|TRBV9
CASSVATGAEQFF
>TRBJ2-2|TRBV5-1
CASSGWDRNTGELFF
>TRBJ2-3|TRBV20-1
CSARGGDSTDTQYF
>TRBJ2-2|TRBV6-2/TRBV6-3
CASSYLVTSGINTGELFF
>TRBJ1-1|TRBV2
CASSEELGVTEAFF
>TRBJ1-2|TRBV20-1
CSAAPGGNIYGYTF
>TRBJ2-7|TRBV5-1
CASSPDGAYEQYF
>TRBJ2-1|TRBV5-1
CASSPRGYNEQFF
>TRBJ1-5|TRBV18
CASSPQVSNQPQHF
>TRBJ2-5|TRBV5-1
CASSGLSSGEETQYF
>TRBJ2-1|TRBV18
CASSPRIRDRGVNEQFF
>TRBJ2-5|TRBV6-1
CASRGSAETQYF
>TRBJ1-5|TRBV6-1
CASSWDRASNQPQHF
>TRBJ2-2|TRBV11-1
CASTPRWGEITGELFF
>TRBJ2-1|TRBV12-3/TRBV12-4
CASSKTGQGYNEQFF
>TRBJ2-1|TRBV6-2/TRBV6-3
CASSSLLRASGRNEQFF
>TRBJ1-5|TRBV12-3/TRBV12-4
CASSPAGPGSNQPQHF
>TRBJ1-5|TRBV27
CASSYTAFGQPQHF
>TRBJ1-2|TRBV19
CASSPGQGQYYGYTF
>TRBJ2-5|TRBV11-2
CASSSLSGQGETQYF
>TRBJ2-1|TRBV27
CASSLVSSYNEQFF
>TRBJ2-1|TRBV29-1
CSAGRKAFYNEQFF
>TRBJ1-3|TRBV20-1
CSALQGGNTIYF
>TRBJ2-7|TRBV12-3/TRBV12-4
CASSSLAGISYEQYF